These 4 T cell receptor beta chains came from one sample sequenced in a study of blood T cell repertoires in COVID-19. Measured with immunoSEQ multiplex PCR; TCRdb has only the in-frame clones, and not every one. The table includes around 300,000 clones, 88% detected once. The sequencing input was PBMCs or T cells enriched from blood (not recorded which). Receptors were obtained from a man aged 25 to 40 who had recovered from COVID-19.

This rearrangement joins TRBV6-5 to TRBJ2-5, with D unresolved. Germline-derived CDR1 and CDR2 are MNHEY and SVGAGI. This CDR3 contains 14 residues. Trimming left V 6 bases short and J 2 bases short, with 13 bases between. CDR3: CASSPTPGQETQYF. The CDR3 coding sequence is TGTGCCAGCAGCCCCACCCCCGGGCAAGAGACCCAGTACTTC.

This rearrangement joins TRBV5-1 to TRBJ2-1; 8 nucleotides agree with TRBD1. This CDR3 is 18 amino acids long. Germline CDR1 and CDR2: SGHRS and YFSETQ. The ends lost 2 bases at V and 9 bases at J; junction bases unmatched: 19. In nucleotides, the CDR3 is TGCGCCAGCAGCTTAACAGTTCAAGGGACAGGAGGCTACGGTGAGCAGTTCTTC. It encodes CASSLTVQGTGGYGEQFF.

V and J are TRBV2 and TRBJ2-2, with D perhaps matching TRBD2 (5 bases). The germline CDR1 and CDR2 sequences are SNHLY and FYNNEI. CDR3 size: 13 residues. V was shortened by 5 bases and J by 5 bases, with 9 bases between the two germline ends. The CDR3 DNA sequence: TGTGCCAGCAGTTATGGGGAGACCGGGGAGCTGTTTTTT. This codes for CASSYGETGELFF.

The chain is built from TRBV19 and TRBJ2-2; tentative D call: TRBD1 (6 bases). The CDR3 loop spans 15 amino acids. Trimming cost V 5 bases and J 0 bases, with 10 bases left between them. CDR1 is LNHDA and CDR2 is SQIVND in the germline V gene (reference sequence). The CDR3 bases are TGTGCCAGTAGTTTACAGGGACCGAACACCGGGGAGCTGTTTTTT. It translates to CASSLQGPNTGELFF.